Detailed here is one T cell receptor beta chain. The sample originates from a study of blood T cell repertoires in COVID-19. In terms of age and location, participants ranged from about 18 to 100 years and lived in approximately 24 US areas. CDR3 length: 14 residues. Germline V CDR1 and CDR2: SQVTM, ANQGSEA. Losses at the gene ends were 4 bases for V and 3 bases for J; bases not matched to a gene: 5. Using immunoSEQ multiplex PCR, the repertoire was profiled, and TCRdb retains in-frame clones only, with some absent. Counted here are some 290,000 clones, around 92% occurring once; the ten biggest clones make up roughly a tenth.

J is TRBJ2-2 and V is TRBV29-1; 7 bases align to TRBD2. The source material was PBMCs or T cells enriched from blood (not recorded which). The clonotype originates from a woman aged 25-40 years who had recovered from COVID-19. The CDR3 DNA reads TGCAGCGTTGGGGGTAGCGGGTACACCGGGGAGCTGTTTTTT. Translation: CSVGGSGYTGELFF.